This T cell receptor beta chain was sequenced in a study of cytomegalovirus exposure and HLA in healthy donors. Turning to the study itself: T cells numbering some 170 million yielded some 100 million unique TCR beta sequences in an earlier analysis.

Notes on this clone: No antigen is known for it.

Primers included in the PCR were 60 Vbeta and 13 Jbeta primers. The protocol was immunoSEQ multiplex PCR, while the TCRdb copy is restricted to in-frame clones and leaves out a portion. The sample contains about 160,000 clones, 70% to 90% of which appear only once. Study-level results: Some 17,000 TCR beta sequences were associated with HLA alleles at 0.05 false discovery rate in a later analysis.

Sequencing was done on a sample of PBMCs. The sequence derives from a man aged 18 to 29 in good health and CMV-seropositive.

The CDR3 nucleotides read TGTGCCAGCAGTGATCGTTGGGGGCCACTGGGCACTGAAGCTTTCTTT. Protein: CASSDRWGPLGTEAFF. This chain links TRBV6-1 with TRBJ1-1; maybe TRBD1 (6 bases). Germline values: CDR1 MNHNS, CDR2 SASEGT. CDR3 size: 16 residues. Trimming removed 3 bases from V and 4 bases from J, with 18 bases in between.